This entry lists 11 T cell receptor beta chains sequenced from one sample in a study of beta chain features in type 1 diabetes. Of the isolated RNA, all was reverse transcribed, and so the sequenced material was expressed TCRB transcripts. The protocol was immunoSEQ multiplex PCR, while the TCRdb copy is restricted to in-frame clones and leaves out a portion. The table lists a few hundred thousand clones, 20% of them singletons. Sequenced: naive CD4+ T cells from blood. The source is a woman younger than 30 in good health.

This clone showed up just once. This chain uses TRBV15 with TRBJ2-7; 10 bases are shared with TRBD1. J lost 6 bases, V lost 0 bases, and 8 bases had no gene match. The CDR3 loop spans 16 amino acids. Germline CDR1 is LNHNV and CDR2 is YYDKDF (reference sequence). CDR3 DNA sequence: TGTGCCACCAGCAGAGAGGTAGGGACAGGGGATTGCGAGCAGTACTTC. This translates into CATSREVGTGDCEQYF.

The gene calls are TRBV7-9 and TRBJ2-5; 10 bases agree with TRBD2. V trimming: 5 bases; J trimming: 3 bases; junction bases outside the gene matches: 6. The V gene's germline CDR1 is SEHNR and CDR2 FQNEAQ (reference sequence). This CDR3 is 15 amino acids long. CDR3 sequence: CASSTDLAGEETQYF. The CDR3 DNA reads as TGTGCCAGCAGCACCGACCTAGCGGGGGAAGAGACCCAGTACTTC.

The chain recombines TRBV7-9 with TRBJ2-1; D ambiguous. Germline assignment: CDR1 SEHNR and CDR2 FQNEAQ (reference sequence). The CDR3 loop spans 13 amino acids. Trimming shortened V by 1 base and J by 7 bases, and 8 bases separated the two germline ends. The CDR3 reads CASSLDFANEQFF. CDR3 nucleotides: TGTGCCAGCAGCTTAGATTTTGCGAATGAGCAGTTCTTC. Drawing the rest from reference TRBV7-9 and TRBJ2-1, the complete variable domain is DTGVSQNPRHKITKRGQNVTFRCDPISEHNRLYWYRQTLGQGPEFLTYFQNEAQLEKSRLLSDRFSAERPKGSFSTLEIQRTEQGDSAMYLCASSLDFANEQFFGPGTRLTVL.

The gene calls are TRBV9 and TRBJ2-6, with D perhaps TRBD1 (6 bases). This CDR3 is 18 amino acids long. Germline V gene sequence: CDR1 SGDLS, CDR2 YYNGEE. V was trimmed by 3 bases and J by 0 bases, leaving 16 bases between them. DNA of the CDR3: TGTGCCAGCAGCGAGACTGGGGACATTCGCTCTGGGGCCAACGTCCTGACTTTC. Protein: CASSETGDIRSGANVLTF.

The V gene is TRBV30, the J gene TRBJ2-1; 13 bases fit TRBD2. The length of the CDR3 is 18 residues. Germline V gene lookup returns CDR1 GTSNPN and CDR2 SVGIG (reference sequence). Trimming cost V 2 bases and J 2 bases; bases outside gene matches: 9. The CDR3 region is CAWSTQGLAGAAYNEQFF. The DNA of the CDR3 is TGTGCCTGGAGTACCCAAGGACTAGCGGGGGCAGCCTACAATGAGCAGTTCTTC.

This clone has a handful of counts. The rearrangement joins TRBV21-1 to TRBJ2-7; TRBD1 is taken as the D call from the table, unchecked against the DNA. TRBV21-1 is a listed pseudogene. The CDR3 runs to 16 residues. The CDR3 is CASSKESQGQVYEQYF. The CDR3 DNA reads TGTGCCAGCAGCAAAGAGTCACAGGGACAGGTCTACGAGCAGTACTTC.

The chain couples TRBV7-2 to TRBJ1-2, with D perhaps matching TRBD1 (5 bases). Germline values: CDR1 SGHTA, CDR2 FQGNSA. V was trimmed by 0 bases and J by 8 bases, leaving 10 bases between them. This CDR3 is built from 13 residues. The CDR3 region has the DNA TGTGCCAGCAGCTTAGCTCGGGGGGGAGGCTACACCTTC. This codes for CASSLARGGGYTF.

The gene calls are TRBV18 and TRBJ1-1, with D uncertain. CDR3 length equals 14 residues. CDR1 is KGHSH and CDR2 is LQKENI in the germline V gene. Trimming took off 1 base at V and 4 bases at J, with 10 bases between the two ends. CDR3 coding DNA: TGTGCCAGCTCACCACGCGTCGGGAGCACTGAAGCTTTCTTT. Translated: CASSPRVGSTEAFF.

This clone was detected only a few times. A junction boundary mismatches the germline segment, possibly from a read error. The chain couples TRBV11-1 to TRBJ2-3, with TRBD1 identical over 12 bases. CDR3 length: 16 residues. Looked up from germline, CDR1 is SGHAT and CDR2 is FQDESV (reference sequence). In DNA form, the CDR3 reads TGTGCCAGCAGTATCCGGGACAGGGGGCAGTCAGATGCGCAGTATTTT. It yields the protein CASSIRDRGQSDAQYF.

This chain connects TRBV5-1 to TRBJ1-1, with D maybe TRBD1 (5 bases). Germline V lookup: CDR1 SGHRS, CDR2 YFSETQ. The CDR3 consists of 16 residues. The V end lost 4 bases, the J end lost 1 base, and 17 bases lay between the germline ends. CDR3 DNA sequence: TGCGCCAGCAGCCGGGGGGGACGTACTGGGAACACTGAAGCTTTCTTT. Amino acids: CASSRGGRTGNTEAFF. The full variable domain, completed using reference TRBV5-1 and TRBJ1-1, is KAGVTQTPRYLIKTRGQQVTLSCSPISGHRSVSWYQQTPGQGLQFLFEYFSETQRNKGNFPGRFSGRQFSNSRSEMNVSTLELGDSALYLCASSRGGRTGNTEAFFGQGTRLTVV.

In this sample, this clone turned up a few times. V gene TRBV2 combines with J gene TRBJ1-6, with D possibly being TRBD1 (5 bases). The ends were cut back, 6 bases at V and 0 bases at J, with 12 bases in the middle. Germline V lookup: CDR1 SNHLY, CDR2 FYNNEI. This CDR3 has 16 amino acids. CDR3 DNA sequence: TGTGCCAGCAGGGAGGGACCGAGCTCCTATAATTCACCCCTCCACTTT. The encoded protein is CASREGPSSYNSPLHF.